In this sample, the clone carrying this T cell receptor (beta chain) turned up a few times. One entry per CDR3 protein, called by TCRdb with MiXCR from the 5' RACE reads. The sample consists of 90,000 to 100,000 distinct CDR3 sequences, approximately 18% of them appearing once. The data stem from a study of T cells of healthy individuals. Germline V gene lookup returns CDR1 MDHEN and CDR2 SYDVKM. The CDR3 consists of 16 residues. Germline trimming cut 5 bases from V and 3 bases from J; bases unmatched to any gene: 7. The source of this sequence is a human donor in good health. V and J are TRBV28 and TRBJ1-5, with TRBD1 identical over 10 bases. The CDR3 protein is CASSEGQGISNQPQHF. The CDR3, as DNA: TGTGCCAGCAGTGAGGGACAGGGGATCTCCAATCAGCCCCAGCATTTT.